Presented here are 17 T cell receptor beta chains from one specimen sequenced in a study of human T cells and chemical hapten exposure. TCRdb analysed the RACE reads with MiXCR anew, one entry per CDR3 protein. The profile shows some 84,000 distinct CDR3 sequences, more than 9% of them singletons. Time point reported: patch test 2, 6 weeks after DPC sensitization. Sample treatment: therapeutic diphenylcyclopropenone sensitization with weekly scalp DPC. The sequencing here drew on whole blood, taken in connection with sensitization to the hapten diphenylcyclopropenone (DPC). All receptors derive from a woman aged 50 to 60 with alopecia areata. Some clones in this sample may be carry-over from other donors' samples.

The CDR3 is CASSFAAGVTGELFF. CDR3 nucleotide sequence: TGCGCCAGCAGCTTCGCGGCAGGGGTCACCGGGGAGCTGTTTTTT. The V call is TRBV5-1, the J call TRBJ2-2, with D perhaps TRBD1 (6 bases). This CDR3 has 15 residues. The germline V and J ends were trimmed by 2 bases and 4 bases, with 12 bases remaining between them. Germline CDR1 SGHRS, CDR2 YFSETQ.

This clonotype was observed at least ten times. This sequence joins TRBV6-5 and TRBJ1-2; D is undetermined. The CDR3 is made up of 14 amino acids. V was shortened by 2 bases and J by 5 bases, with 12 bases between the two germline ends. CDR1 and CDR2 from the germline V gene are MNHEY and SVGAGI. CDR3 nucleotide sequence: TGTGCCAGCAGTTACACAGCAGAGATATATGGCTACACCTTC. This translates into CASSYTAEIYGYTF.

This clonotype showed up just a few times. CDR3 DNA sequence: TGTGCCAGCTTGGGCCCAGGGGAAAAGAACACTGAAGCTTTCTTT. Its translation: CASLGPGEKNTEAFF. The chain links TRBV6-2 or TRBV6-3 to TRBJ1-1; possibly TRBD1 for D (6 bases). V was shortened by 8 bases and J by 1 base, with 17 bases between the two germline ends. The germline V gene has CDR1 MNHEY and CDR2 SVGEGT. CDR3 length: 15 residues.

This chain links TRBV2 with TRBJ1-4; tentatively, D is TRBD1 (5 bases). Germline V gene lookup returns CDR1 SNHLY and CDR2 FYNNEI. CDR3 length equals 14 residues. Trimming took off 10 bases at V and 7 bases at J, with 19 bases between the two ends. The CDR3 spells CATRSGAGTEKLFF. The CDR3 DNA reads TGTGCCACGAGAAGCGGGGCAGGGACTGAAAAACTGTTTTTT.

This clonotype occurred many times. The V call is TRBV28, the J call TRBJ2-5; tentatively, D is TRBD1 (6 bases). In germline, CDR1 is MDHEN, CDR2 SYDVKM. The CDR3 contains 13 residues. Trimming left V 8 bases short and J 0 bases short, with 10 bases between. The CDR3: CASRQGYQETQYF. The CDR3 DNA sequence: TGTGCCAGCCGGCAGGGGTACCAAGAGACCCAGTACTTC.

There are a few counts of this clonotype. V and J are TRBV5-1 and TRBJ1-2, with TRBD1 matching 7 bases. V shed 4 bases and J 8 bases; nucleotides not matched to a gene: 5. CDR1 and CDR2 from the germline V gene are SGHRS and YFSETQ. The length of the CDR3 is 12 residues. The CDR3 sequence: CASSPRQGGYTF. CDR3 DNA sequence: TGCGCCAGCAGCCCGCGACAGGGAGGCTACACCTTC. The full variable domain, rest sourced from reference TRBV5-1 and TRBJ1-2, is KAGVTQTPRYLIKTRGQQVTLSCSPISGHRSVSWYQQTPGQGLQFLFEYFSETQRNKGNFPGRFSGRQFSNSRSEMNVSTLELGDSALYLCASSPRQGGYTFGSGTRLTVV.

This chain links TRBV29-1 with TRBJ2-1; TRBD1 matches at 9 bases. The CDR3 is 13 residues long. J lost 5 bases, V lost 6 bases, and 5 bases had no gene match. The germline V gene has CDR1 SQVTM and CDR2 ANQGSEA. CDR3 in amino acids: CSVWDRDNNEQFF. In DNA, the CDR3 is TGCAGCGTATGGGACAGGGACAACAATGAGCAGTTCTTC.

The rearrangement links TRBV28 to TRBJ2-7; the D call may be TRBD1 or TRBD2 (7 bases each). The CDR3 is made up of 14 amino acids. Trimming left V 8 bases short and J 3 bases short, with 17 bases between. The germline V gene encodes CDR1 MDHEN and CDR2 SYDVKM. The CDR3 reads CASVTSGGGYEQYF. CDR3 DNA: TGTGCCAGCGTCACGTCAGGGGGGGGCTACGAGCAGTACTTC.

This clonotype was observed many times. The genes are TRBV29-1 and TRBJ1-1; D remains unclear. The CDR3 consists of 13 residues. Trimming removed 1 base from V and 0 bases from J, with 6 bases in between. The V gene's germline CDR1 is SQVTM and CDR2 ANQGSEA. CDR3 sequence (DNA): TGCAGCGTTGAAGTGCAAATGAACACTGAAGCTTTCTTT. Translating it yields CSVEVQMNTEAFF.

This clonotype was counted between two and nine times. This chain connects TRBV2 to TRBJ2-1, with 9 bases lining up with TRBD2. CDR3 length: 16 residues. The V gene's germline CDR1 is SNHLY and CDR2 FYNNEI. V was clipped by 2 bases and J by 5 bases; unmatched bases: 7. CDR3 region: CASSESGLAGHNEQFF. The CDR3 region has the DNA TGTGCCAGCAGTGAAAGTGGGCTAGCGGGACACAATGAGCAGTTCTTC.

In its sample, this clonotype was seen many times. The chain recombines TRBV7-7 with TRBJ2-5, with 7 positions matching TRBD1. The CDR3 runs to 16 residues. The V segment lost 5 bases and the J segment 1 base; nucleotides outside the gene matches: 10. Germline V gene data show CDR1 as SSHAT and CDR2 as FNYEAQ (reference sequence). The CDR3 DNA is TGTGCCAGCAGCGCCCGGACAGGAGCTTTCCAAGAGACCCAGTACTTC. It is translated as CASSARTGAFQETQYF.

This clonotype was detected many times. The CDR3 coding sequence is TGTGCCAGCAGAAACGGGCCGGGGGTTGGAAAACTGTTTTTT. It is translated as CASRNGPGVGKLFF. The chain has TRBV12-3 or TRBV12-4 and TRBJ1-4; D might be TRBD1 (5 bases). V was trimmed by 6 bases and J by 10 bases, leaving 18 bases between them. The CDR3 contains 14 residues.

In this sample, this clonotype turned up many times. The J gene is TRBJ2-1, the V gene TRBV9, with 9 nucleotides matching TRBD2. The junction had 4 bases not matched to a gene; V was cut back by 3 bases and J by 6 bases. Germline V lookup: CDR1 SGDLS, CDR2 YYNGEE. This CDR3 has 14 residues. The CDR3, as DNA: TGTGCCAGCAGCGCTAGCGGGACAGTCAATGAGCAGTTCTTC. It encodes CASSASGTVNEQFF.

This clonotype has a count of ten or more. This rearrangement joins TRBV6-5 to TRBJ2-4; D is unresolved. The germline CDR1 and CDR2 sequences are MNHEY and SVGAGI. V was cut by 6 bases and J by 2 bases, with 5 bases left in between. The CDR3 contains 12 residues. The DNA of the CDR3 is TGTGCCAGCAGCCCGTCCAAAAACATTCAGTACTTC. Translating it yields CASSPSKNIQYF.

This clonotype was found a few times. The V gene is TRBV20-1, the J gene TRBJ2-7, with 9 bases that match TRBD2. This CDR3 has 13 amino acids. The V gene end was trimmed by 4 bases and the J gene end by 7 bases; junction bases not matched to a gene: 8. From germline, CDR1 is DFQATT and CDR2 SNEGSKA (reference sequence). CDR3 nucleotide sequence: TGCAGTGCTACTGCGGGAGGGCCTCGGGAGCAGTACTTC. Translating it yields CSATAGGPREQYF.

This clonotype was counted at least ten times. The gene calls are TRBV30 and TRBJ1-5; 7 positions match TRBD1. Germline trimming cut 1 base from V and 4 bases from J; bases unmatched to any gene: 4. The CDR3 runs to 14 residues. The germline CDR1 and CDR2 sequences are GTSNPN and SVGIG (reference sequence). The CDR3 sequence is CAWSDGQANQPQHF. CDR3 coding DNA: TGTGCCTGGAGTGACGGACAGGCAAATCAGCCCCAGCATTTT.

This clonotype was counted only a few times. The chain recombines TRBV28 with TRBJ2-2, with D perhaps matching TRBD2 (5 bases). The V gene's germline CDR1 is MDHEN and CDR2 SYDVKM. The CDR3 runs 15 residues. Trimming stripped 6 bases from V and 6 bases from J, with 17 bases between. CDR3 coding DNA: TGTGCCAGCAGCACCTCGGGTGAGGGTTCCGGGGAGCTGTTTTTT. Its protein product is CASSTSGEGSGELFF.